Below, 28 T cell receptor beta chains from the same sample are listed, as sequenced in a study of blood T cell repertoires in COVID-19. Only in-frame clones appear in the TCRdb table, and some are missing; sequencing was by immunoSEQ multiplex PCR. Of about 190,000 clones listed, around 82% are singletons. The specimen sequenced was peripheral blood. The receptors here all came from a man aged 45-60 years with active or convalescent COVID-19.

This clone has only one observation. The CDR3: CASRTGLAGGSGELFF. Here the CDR3 DNA reads TGTGCCAGCAGAACCGGACTAGCGGGGGGTTCCGGGGAGCTGTTTTTT. This chain uses TRBV9 with TRBJ2-2; 14 nucleotides match TRBD2. Germline loops: CDR1 SGDLS, CDR2 YYNGEE. This CDR3 comprises 16 residues. The junction had 6 bases not matched to a gene; V was cut back by 5 bases and J by 6 bases.

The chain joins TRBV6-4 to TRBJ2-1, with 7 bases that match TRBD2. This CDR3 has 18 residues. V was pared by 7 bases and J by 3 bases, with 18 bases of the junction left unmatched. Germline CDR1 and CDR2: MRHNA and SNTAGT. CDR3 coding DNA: TGTGCCAGCACGGACCTCTGGCTAGCGGTCATCCACTACAATGAGCAGTTCTTC. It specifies CASTDLWLAVIHYNEQFF.

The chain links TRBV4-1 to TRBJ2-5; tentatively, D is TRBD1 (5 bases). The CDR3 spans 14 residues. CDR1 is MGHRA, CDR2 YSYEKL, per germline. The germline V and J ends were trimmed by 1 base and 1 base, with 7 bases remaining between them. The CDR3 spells CASSQGGSQETQYF. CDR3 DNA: TGCGCCAGCAGCCAAGGGGGCTCCCAAGAGACCCAGTACTTC.

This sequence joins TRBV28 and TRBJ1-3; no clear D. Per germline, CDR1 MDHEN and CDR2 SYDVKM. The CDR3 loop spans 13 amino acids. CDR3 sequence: CAIAAPTGNTIYF. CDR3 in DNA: TGTGCAATAGCAGCTCCGACGGGAAACACCATATATTTT.

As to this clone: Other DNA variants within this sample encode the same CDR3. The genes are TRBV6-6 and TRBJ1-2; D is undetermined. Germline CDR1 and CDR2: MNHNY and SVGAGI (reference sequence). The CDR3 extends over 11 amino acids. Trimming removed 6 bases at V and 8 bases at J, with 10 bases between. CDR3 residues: CASSSPEGYTF. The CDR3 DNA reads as TGTGCCAGCAGCTCCCCAGAAGGCTACACCTTC.

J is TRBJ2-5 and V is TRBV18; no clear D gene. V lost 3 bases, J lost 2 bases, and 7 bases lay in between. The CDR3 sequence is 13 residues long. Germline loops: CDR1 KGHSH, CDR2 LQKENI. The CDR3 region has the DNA TGTGCCAGCTCACCGGTCACACAAGAGACCCAGTACTTC. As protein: CASSPVTQETQYF.

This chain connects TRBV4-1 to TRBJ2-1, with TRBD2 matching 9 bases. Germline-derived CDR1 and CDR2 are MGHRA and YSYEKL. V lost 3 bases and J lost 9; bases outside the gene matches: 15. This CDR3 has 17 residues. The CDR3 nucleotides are TGCGCCAGCAGCCACCCTCAGACTAGCGGAATACAGACTGAGCAGTTCTTC. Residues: CASSHPQTSGIQTEQFF.

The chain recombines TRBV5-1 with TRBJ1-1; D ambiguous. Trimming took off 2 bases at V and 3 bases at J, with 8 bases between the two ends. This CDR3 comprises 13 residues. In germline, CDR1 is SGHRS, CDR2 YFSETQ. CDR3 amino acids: CASSLITDTEAFF. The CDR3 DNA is TGCGCCAGCAGCTTAATTACAGACACTGAAGCTTTCTTT.

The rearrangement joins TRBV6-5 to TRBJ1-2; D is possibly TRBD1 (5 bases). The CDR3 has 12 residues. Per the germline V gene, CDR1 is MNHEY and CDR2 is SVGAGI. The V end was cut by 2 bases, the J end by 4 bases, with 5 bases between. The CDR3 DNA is TGTGCCAGCAGTTACCAGGGCTATGGCTACACCTTC. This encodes CASSYQGYGYTF.

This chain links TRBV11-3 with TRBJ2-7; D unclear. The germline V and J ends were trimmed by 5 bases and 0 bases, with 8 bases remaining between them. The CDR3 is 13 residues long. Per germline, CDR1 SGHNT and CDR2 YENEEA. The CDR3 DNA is TGTGCCAGCAGCCCCTCCAGCTCCTACGAGCAGTACTTC. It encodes CASSPSSSYEQYF.

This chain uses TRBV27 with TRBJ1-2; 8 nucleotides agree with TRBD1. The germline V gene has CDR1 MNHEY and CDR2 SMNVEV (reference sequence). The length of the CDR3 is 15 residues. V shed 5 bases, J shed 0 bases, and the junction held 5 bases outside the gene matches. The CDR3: CASSIYRGANYGYTF. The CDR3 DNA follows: TGTGCCAGCAGTATCTACAGGGGGGCTAACTATGGCTACACCTTC.

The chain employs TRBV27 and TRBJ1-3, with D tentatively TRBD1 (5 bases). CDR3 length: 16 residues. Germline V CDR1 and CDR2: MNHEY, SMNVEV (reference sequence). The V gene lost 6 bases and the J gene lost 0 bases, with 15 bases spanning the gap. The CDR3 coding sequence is TGTGCCAGCAGCCCCTCGGGGGGAAACTCTGGAAACACCATATATTTT. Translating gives CASSPSGGNSGNTIYF.

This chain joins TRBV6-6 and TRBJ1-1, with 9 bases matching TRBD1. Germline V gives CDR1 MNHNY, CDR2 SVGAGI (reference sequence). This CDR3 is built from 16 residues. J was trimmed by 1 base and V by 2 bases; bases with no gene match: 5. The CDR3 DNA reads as TGTGCCAGCAGTTACCCGGACAGGGGCCAGAACACTGAAGCTTTCTTT. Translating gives CASSYPDRGQNTEAFF.

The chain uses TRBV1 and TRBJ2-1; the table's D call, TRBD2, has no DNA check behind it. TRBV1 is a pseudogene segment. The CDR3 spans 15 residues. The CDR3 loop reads CTSSHATSGYNEQFF. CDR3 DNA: TGCACCAGCAGCCATGCGACTAGCGGATACAATGAGCAGTTCTTC.

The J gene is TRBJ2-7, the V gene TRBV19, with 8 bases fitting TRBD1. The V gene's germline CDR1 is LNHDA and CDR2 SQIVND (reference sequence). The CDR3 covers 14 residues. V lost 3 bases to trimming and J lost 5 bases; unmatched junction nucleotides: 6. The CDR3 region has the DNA TGTGCCAGTAGTATGGGACAGGTAATGAACGAGCAGTACTTC. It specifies CASSMGQVMNEQYF.

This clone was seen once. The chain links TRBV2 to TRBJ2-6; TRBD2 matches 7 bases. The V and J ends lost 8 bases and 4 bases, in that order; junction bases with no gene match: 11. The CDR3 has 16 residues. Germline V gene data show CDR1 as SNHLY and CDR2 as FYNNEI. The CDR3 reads CASSSVGGRGANVLTF. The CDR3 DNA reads TGTGCCAGCTCCTCTGTGGGGGGGAGAGGGGCCAACGTCCTGACTTTC.

The CDR3 DNA follows: TGTGCCAGCAGCGCGGAGGCCGGGGAGCTGTTTTTT. Translating gives CASSAEAGELFF. The chain employs TRBV7-3 and TRBJ2-2, with D possibly being TRBD2 (5 bases). V gave up 5 bases and J gave up 6 bases, with 7 bases separating them. Per germline, CDR1 SGHTA and CDR2 FQGTGA. This CDR3 is 12 amino acids long. The whole variable domain, filled in from reference TRBV7-3 and TRBJ2-2, reads GAGVSQTPSNKVTEKGKYVELRCDPISGHTALYWYRQSLGQGPEFLIYFQGTGAADDSGLPNDRFFAVRPEGSVSTLKIQRTERGDSAVYLCASSAEAGELFFGEGSRLTVL.

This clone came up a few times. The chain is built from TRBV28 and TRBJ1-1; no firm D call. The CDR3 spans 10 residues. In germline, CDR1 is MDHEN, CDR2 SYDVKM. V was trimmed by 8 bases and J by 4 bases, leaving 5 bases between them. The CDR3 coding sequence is TGTGCCAGCGCCGGCACTGAAGCTTTCTTT. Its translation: CASAGTEAFF.

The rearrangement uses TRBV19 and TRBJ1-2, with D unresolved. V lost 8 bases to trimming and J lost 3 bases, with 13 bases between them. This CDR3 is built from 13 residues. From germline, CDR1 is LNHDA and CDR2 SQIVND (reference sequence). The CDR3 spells CASSPGLDYGYTF. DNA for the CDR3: TGTGCCAGTTCACCGGGTCTTGACTATGGCTACACCTTC.

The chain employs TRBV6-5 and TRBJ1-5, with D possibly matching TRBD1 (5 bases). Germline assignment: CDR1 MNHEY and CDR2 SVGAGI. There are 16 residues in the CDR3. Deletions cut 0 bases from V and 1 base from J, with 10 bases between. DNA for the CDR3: TGTGCCAGCAGTTACTCAGGGGCAGAGAGCAATCAGCCCCAGCATTTT. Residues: CASSYSGAESNQPQHF.

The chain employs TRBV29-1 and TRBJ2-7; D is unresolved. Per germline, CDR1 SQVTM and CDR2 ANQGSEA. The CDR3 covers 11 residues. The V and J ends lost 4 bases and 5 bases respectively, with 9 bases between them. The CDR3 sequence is CSVGAPDEQYF. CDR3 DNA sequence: TGCAGCGTTGGGGCCCCGGACGAGCAGTACTTC.

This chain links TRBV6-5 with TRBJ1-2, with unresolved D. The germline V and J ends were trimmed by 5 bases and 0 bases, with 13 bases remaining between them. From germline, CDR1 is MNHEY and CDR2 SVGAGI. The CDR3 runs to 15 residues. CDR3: CASSRNRDPNYGYTF. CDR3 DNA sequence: TGTGCCAGCAGTCGAAACAGAGACCCTAACTATGGCTACACCTTC.

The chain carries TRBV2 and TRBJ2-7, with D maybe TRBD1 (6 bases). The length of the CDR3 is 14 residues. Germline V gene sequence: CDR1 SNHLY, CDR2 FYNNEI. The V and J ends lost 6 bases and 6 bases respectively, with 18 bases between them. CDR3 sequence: CASSNLGQSREQYF. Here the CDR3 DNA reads TGTGCCAGCAGCAACCTAGGACAGTCACGCGAGCAGTACTTC.

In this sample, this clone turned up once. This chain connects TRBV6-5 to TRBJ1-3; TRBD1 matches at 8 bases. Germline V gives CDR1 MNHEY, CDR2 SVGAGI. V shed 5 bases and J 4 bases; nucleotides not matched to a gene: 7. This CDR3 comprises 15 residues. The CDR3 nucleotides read TGTGCCAGCAGTCCGGCGACAGGGGTCGGAAACACCATATATTTT. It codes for CASSPATGVGNTIYF.

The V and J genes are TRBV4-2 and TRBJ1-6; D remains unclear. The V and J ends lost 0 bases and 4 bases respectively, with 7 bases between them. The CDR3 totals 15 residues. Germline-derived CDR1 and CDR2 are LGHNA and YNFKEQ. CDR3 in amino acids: CASSQDSGYNSPLHF. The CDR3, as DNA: TGTGCCAGCAGCCAAGACTCGGGGTATAATTCACCCCTCCACTTT.

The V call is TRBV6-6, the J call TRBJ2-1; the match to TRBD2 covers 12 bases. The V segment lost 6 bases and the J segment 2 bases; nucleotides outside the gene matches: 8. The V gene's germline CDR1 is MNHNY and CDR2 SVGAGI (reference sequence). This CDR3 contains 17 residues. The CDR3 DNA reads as TGTGCCAGCAGCCGACAGACTAGCGGGAGTACCTACAATGAGCAGTTCTTC. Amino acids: CASSRQTSGSTYNEQFF.

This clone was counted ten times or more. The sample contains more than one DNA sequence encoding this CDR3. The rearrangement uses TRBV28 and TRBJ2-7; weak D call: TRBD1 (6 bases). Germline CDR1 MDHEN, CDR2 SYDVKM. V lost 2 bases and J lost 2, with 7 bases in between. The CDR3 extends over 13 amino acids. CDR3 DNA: TGTGCCAGCAGTTTACCAGGGGCCTACGAGCAGTACTTC. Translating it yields CASSLPGAYEQYF.

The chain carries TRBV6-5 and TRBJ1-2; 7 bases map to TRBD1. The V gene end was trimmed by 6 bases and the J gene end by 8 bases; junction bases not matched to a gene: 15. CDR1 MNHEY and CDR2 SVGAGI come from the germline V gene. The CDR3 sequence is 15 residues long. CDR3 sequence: CASSLDTTGYSGYTF. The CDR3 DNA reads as TGTGCCAGCAGCCTAGATACGACAGGGTATAGCGGCTACACCTTC.